Listed below are T cell receptor beta chains from one sample, sequenced in a study of cytomegalovirus exposure and HLA in healthy donors. Clones were sequenced by immunoSEQ multiplex PCR, and TCRdb holds only the in-frame ones, with some missing. This sample has about 190,000 clones, with roughly three quarters found just once. Input material: PBMCs. All receptors come from a woman younger than 35 in good health and CMV-seronegative. CDR3s include the opening cysteine and the closing phenylalanine or tryptophan. D genes are given only for firm matches. Some rows mark clone size as missing; the rest say once, few, many or name a class of expanded clone.

clone_size	d_call	v_call	j_call	cdr3_aa	cdr3_nt
-	TRBD1	TRBV6-6	TRBJ2-7	CASSFRDRASYEQYF	TGTGCCAGCAGTTTCCGGGACAGGGCCTCCTACGAGCAGTACTTC
-	TRBD1	TRBV7-9	TRBJ2-7	CASTRDSLYEQYF	TGTGCCAGCACCCGGGACAGCTTGTACGAGCAGTACTTC
-	TRBD2	TRBV14	TRBJ2-7	CASSQDRGLAAEQYF	TGTGCCAGCAGCCAAGATCGAGGACTAGCTGCCGAGCAGTACTTC
few	TRBD2	TRBV5-6	TRBJ2-4	CASSLGDGGIQYF	TGTGCCAGCAGCTTGGGGGACGGGGGGATTCAGTACTTC
-	TRBD2	TRBV10-3	TRBJ2-1	CAIRRGLELNEQFF	TGTGCCATCAGAAGAGGACTAGAGCTCAATGAGCAGTTCTTC
-	TRBD1	TRBV5-1	TRBJ1-3	CASSPTGTEVGNTIYF	TGCGCCAGCAGCCCAACAGGGACAGAAGTTGGAAACACCATATATTTT
-	-	TRBV15	TRBJ2-1	CATSSLGEPRNEQFF	TGTGCCACCAGCTCCCTCGGGGAACCTCGCAATGAGCAGTTCTTC
-	TRBD1	TRBV5-8	TRBJ2-1	CASSSLAGQGFTEQFF	TGTGCCAGCAGCTCGCTTGCGGGACAGGGTTTCACTGAGCAGTTCTTC
-	-	TRBV7-3	TRBJ2-2	CASSSSVPGELFF	TGTGCCAGCAGCAGTAGCGTCCCCGGGGAGCTGTTTTTT
-	TRBD2	TRBV11-2	TRBJ2-7	CASSPLVAGVYEQYF	TGTGCCAGCAGCCCCCTAGTAGCGGGGGTCTACGAGCAGTACTTC
few	-	TRBV19	TRBJ1-2	CASSAHKATVGTF	TGTGCCAGTAGTGCACATAAAGCGACGGTCGGGACCTTC
-	-	TRBV28	TRBJ1-1	CASKNHLQGRINTEAFF	TGTGCCAGCAAAAACCACCTCCAGGGTAGGATAAACACTGAAGCTTTCTTT
-	-	TRBV7-8	TRBJ2-2	CASSSRVGGELFF	TGTGCCAGCAGCTCCCGGGTAGGCGGGGAGCTGTTTTTT
-	TRBD1	TRBV5-1	TRBJ1-2	CASSLRTGDSVYGYTF	TGCGCCAGCAGTTTGAGGACAGGGGACAGCGTCTATGGCTACACCTTC
few	-	TRBV4-3	TRBJ2-1	CASSQEDRGGLDEQFF	TGCGCCAGCAGCCAAGAGGACCGGGGTGGGTTGGATGAGCAGTTCTTC
once	-	TRBV27	TRBJ2-2	CASSLTGSGELFF	TGTGCCAGCAGTTTAACAGGGAGCGGGGAGCTGTTTTTT
-	TRBD2	TRBV4-3	TRBJ2-4	CASSQPAGDKNIQYF	TGCGCCAGCAGCCAACCAGCGGGAGACAAAAACATTCAGTACTTC
-	-	TRBV14	TRBJ1-2	CASSQGAGRGYTF	TGTGCCAGCAGCCAAGGGGCAGGCCGGGGCTACACCTTC
few	TRBD1	TRBV2	TRBJ2-7	CASRTGQGMYEQYF	TGTGCCAGCAGAACAGGACAGGGAATGTACGAGCAGTACTTC
-	-	TRBV27	TRBJ2-7	CASSRTASPIYEQYF	TGTGCCAGCAGTCGCACAGCTAGCCCAATCTACGAGCAGTACTTC
-	TRBD1	TRBV5-1	TRBJ1-2	CASSQDRVNGYTF	TGCGCCAGCAGCCAGGACAGGGTCAATGGCTACACCTTC
-	TRBD1	TRBV5-1	TRBJ1-1	CASSRYRGRSENTEAFF	TGCGCCAGCAGCCGGTACAGGGGCCGCTCAGAGAACACTGAAGCTTTCTTT